The clone carrying this TCR beta chain has a handful of counts. Its antigen is still unknown. CDR3 length: 15 amino acids. Germline V gives CDR1 MNHEY, CDR2 SMNVEV (reference sequence). The V end was cut by 1 base, the J end by 5 bases, with 11 bases between. cDNA reverse transcribed from extracted RNA served as the sequencing template. Generated by immunoSEQ multiplex PCR, the TCRdb table keeps only in-frame clones and is missing some. This sample has some 180,000 clones, with about 47% found just once. This entry comes from a study of CD8+ T cells in alopecia areata. Indicated treatment: oral pan-JAK inhibitor, 5-10 mg twice daily. General study findings and limits: Expanded CD8+ clones among the top 100, and scalp clonality, were significantly decreased by tofacitinib.

The receptor's source is a human donor with alopecia areata. This specimen was CD8+ T cells sorted from blood, taken around week 53, from a patient treated with tofacitinib. V gene TRBV27 combines with J gene TRBJ2-2; no definite D call. This CDR3 is CASSLWPAWTGELFF. The CDR3, as DNA: TGTGCCAGCAGTTTATGGCCAGCGTGGACCGGGGAGCTGTTTTTT.